This T cell receptor beta chain was identified in a study of neurological immune-mediated disorders. The germline gives CDR1 SGHRS, CDR2 YFSETQ. V was clipped by 4 bases and J by 2 bases; unmatched bases: 7. The CDR3 totals 15 residues. Regarding time point: longitudinal time-point 3. This clonotype was counted at least ten times. TCRdb itself ran the 5' RACE reads through MiXCR, one entry per CDR3 protein. This table has approximately 84,000 distinct CDR3 sequences, around 4.7% appearing once. The clonotype originates from a woman in her sixties with multiple sclerosis. The J gene is TRBJ2-3, the V gene TRBV5-1; 7 bases match TRBD1. The sequencing input was PBMCs. The chain's CDR3 is CASSQIGTATDTQYF. In nucleotides, the CDR3 is TGCGCCAGCAGCCAGATCGGGACAGCCACAGATACGCAGTATTTT.